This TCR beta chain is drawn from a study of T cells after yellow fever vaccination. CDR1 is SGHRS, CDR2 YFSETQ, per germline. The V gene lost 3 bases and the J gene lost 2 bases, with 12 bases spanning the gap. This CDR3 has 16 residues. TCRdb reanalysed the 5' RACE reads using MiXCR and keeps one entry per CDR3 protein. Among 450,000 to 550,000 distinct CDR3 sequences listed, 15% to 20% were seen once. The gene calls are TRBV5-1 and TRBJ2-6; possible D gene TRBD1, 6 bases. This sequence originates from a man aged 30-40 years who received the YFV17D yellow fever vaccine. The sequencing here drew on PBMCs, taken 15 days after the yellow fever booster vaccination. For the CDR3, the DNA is TGCGCCAGCAGCTCAGGGGTCGGGGCTGGGGCCAACGTCCTGACTTTC. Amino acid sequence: CASSSGVGAGANVLTF.